Listed here is a single TCR beta chain. Those enrolled, adults aged about 18 to 89 years, came from some 25 US areas. Which cohort a participant joined came from the clinical history participants gave. In germline, CDR1 is SGHTA, CDR2 FQGTGA. Germline trimming cut 6 bases from V and 5 bases from J; bases unmatched to any gene: 7. CDR3 length: 15 residues. The data stem from a study of blood T cell repertoires in COVID-19. Overall study context: The origin of the acute and convalescent COVID-19 samples was the United States, Italy and Spain.

Per the study methods: Scientists estimated how many nucleated cells there were by amplifying reference gene primers. Generated by immunoSEQ multiplex PCR, the TCRdb table keeps only in-frame clones and is missing some. That table is the source of V, J and clone size, and D and trimming were worked out from the DNA. The table has about 150,000 clones, approximately 85% seen once. The V gene is TRBV7-3, the J gene TRBJ2-2; 9 bases agree with TRBD2. This receptor was taken from a woman aged 50 to 60 with acute COVID-19. The source material was PBMCs or T cells enriched from blood (not recorded which). In DNA form, the CDR3 reads TGTGCCAGCAGTTCCCGGACTAGCGAGACCGGGGAGCTGTTTTTT. Its translation: CASSSRTSETGELFF. Full variable domain (outside the CDR3, taken from reference TRBV7-3 and TRBJ2-2): GAGVSQTPSNKVTEKGKYVELRCDPISGHTALYWYRQSLGQGPEFLIYFQGTGAADDSGLPNDRFFAVRPEGSVSTLKIQRTERGDSAVYLCASSSRTSETGELFFGEGSRLTVL.